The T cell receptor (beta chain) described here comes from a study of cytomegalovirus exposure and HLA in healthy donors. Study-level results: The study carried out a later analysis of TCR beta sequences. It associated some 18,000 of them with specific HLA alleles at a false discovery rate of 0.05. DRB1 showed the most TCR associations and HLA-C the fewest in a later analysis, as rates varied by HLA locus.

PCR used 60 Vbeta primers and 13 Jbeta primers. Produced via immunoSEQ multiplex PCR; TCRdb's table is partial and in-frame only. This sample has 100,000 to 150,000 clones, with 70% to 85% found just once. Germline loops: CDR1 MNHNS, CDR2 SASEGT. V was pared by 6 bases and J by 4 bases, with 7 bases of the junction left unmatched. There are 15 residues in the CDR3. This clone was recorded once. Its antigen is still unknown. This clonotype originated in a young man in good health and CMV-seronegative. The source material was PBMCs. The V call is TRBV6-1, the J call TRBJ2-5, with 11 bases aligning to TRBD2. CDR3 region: CASSTGTSGRETQYF. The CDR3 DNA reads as TGTGCCAGCAGCACCGGGACTAGCGGTAGAGAGACCCAGTACTTC.